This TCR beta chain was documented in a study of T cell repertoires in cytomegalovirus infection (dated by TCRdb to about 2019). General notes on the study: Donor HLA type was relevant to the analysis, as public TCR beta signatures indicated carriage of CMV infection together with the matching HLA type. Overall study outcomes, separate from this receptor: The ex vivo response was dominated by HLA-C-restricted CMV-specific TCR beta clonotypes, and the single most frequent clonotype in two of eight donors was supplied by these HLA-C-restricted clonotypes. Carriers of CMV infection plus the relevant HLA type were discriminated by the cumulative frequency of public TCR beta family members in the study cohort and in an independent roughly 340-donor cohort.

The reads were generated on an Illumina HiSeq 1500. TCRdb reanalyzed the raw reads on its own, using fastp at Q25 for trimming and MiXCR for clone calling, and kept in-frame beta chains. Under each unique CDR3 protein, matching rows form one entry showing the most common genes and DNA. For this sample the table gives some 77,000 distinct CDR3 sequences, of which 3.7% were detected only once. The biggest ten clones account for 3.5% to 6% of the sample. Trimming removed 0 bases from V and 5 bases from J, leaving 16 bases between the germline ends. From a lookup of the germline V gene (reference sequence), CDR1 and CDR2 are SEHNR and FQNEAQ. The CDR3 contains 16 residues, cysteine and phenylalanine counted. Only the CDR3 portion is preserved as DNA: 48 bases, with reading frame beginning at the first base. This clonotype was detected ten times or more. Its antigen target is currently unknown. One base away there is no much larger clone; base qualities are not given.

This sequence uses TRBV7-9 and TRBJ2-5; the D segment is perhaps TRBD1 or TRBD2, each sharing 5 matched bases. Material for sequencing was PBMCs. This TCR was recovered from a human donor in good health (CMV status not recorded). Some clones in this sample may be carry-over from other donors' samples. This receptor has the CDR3 CASSLAPWGRRETQYF. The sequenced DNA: TGTGCCAGCAGCTTAGCCCCGTGGGGACGGAGGGAGACCCAGTACTTC.